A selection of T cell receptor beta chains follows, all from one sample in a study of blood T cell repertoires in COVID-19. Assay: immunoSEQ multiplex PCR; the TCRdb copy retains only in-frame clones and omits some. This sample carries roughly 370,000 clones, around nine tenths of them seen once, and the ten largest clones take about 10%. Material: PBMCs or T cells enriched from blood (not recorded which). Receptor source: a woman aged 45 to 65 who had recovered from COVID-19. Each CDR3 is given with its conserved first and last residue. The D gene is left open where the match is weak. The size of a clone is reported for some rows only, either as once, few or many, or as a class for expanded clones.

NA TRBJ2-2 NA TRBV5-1 TGCGCCAGCAGCCAGACTAGGAACACCGGGGAGCTGTTTTTT CASSQTRNTGELFF
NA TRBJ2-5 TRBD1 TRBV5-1 TGCGCCAGCAGCCGTTACAGGGGGCCGGGAGAGACCCAGTACTTC CASSRYRGPGETQYF
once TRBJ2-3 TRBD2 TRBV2 TGTGCCAGCAGTACCGGGAGGGGGGGTCGGACAGATACGCAGTATTTT CASSTGRGGRTDTQYF
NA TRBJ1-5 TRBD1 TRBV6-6 TGTGCCAGCAGCATCGGACAGGGGGTGAGTCAGCCCCAGCATTTT CASSIGQGVSQPQHF
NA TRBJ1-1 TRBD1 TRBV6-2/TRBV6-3 TGTGCCAGCAGTCAGGGGGCGCGAGCTTTCTTT CASSQGARAFF
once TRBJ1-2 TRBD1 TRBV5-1 TGCGCCAGCAGCAGGTCCGGGACAGGGATCGATGGCTACACCTTC CASSRSGTGIDGYTF
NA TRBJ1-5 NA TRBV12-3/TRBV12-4 TGTGCCAGCAGGGGGAGGAATCAGCCCCAGCATTTT CASRGRNQPQHF
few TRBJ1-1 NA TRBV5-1 TGCGCCAGCAGCCCGGGAAATTTGAACACTGAAGCTTTCTTT CASSPGNLNTEAFF
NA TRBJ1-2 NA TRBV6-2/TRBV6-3 TGTGCCAGCAGTCGCTCCACTAGACCCGCGCTTGGCTACACCTTC CASSRSTRPALGYTF
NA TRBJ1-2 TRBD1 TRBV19 TGTGCCAGTAGCGTGGACAGGGACGTCGGCTACACCTTC CASSVDRDVGYTF
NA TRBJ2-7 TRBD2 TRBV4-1 TGCGCCAGCAGCCCTGGAGCGGGAACCTACGAGCAGTACTTC CASSPGAGTYEQYF
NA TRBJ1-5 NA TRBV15 TGTGCCACCAGCAGGTACACTAATCTCCCCCAGCCCCAGCATTTT CATSRYTNLPQPQHF
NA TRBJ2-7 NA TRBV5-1 TGCGCCAGCAGCCCGAATAGCCAAGCCTACGAGCAGTACTTC CASSPNSQAYEQYF
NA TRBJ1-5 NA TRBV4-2 TGTGCCAGCAGCCAAGAGTTAATCTCTAATCAGCCCCAGCATTTT CASSQELISNQPQHF
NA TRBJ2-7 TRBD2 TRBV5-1 TGCGCCAGCAGCTTTCTAGCGGGGGCCTACGAGCAGTACTTC CASSFLAGAYEQYF
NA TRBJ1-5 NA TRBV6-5 TGTGCCAGCACCCTGGACGGGGGAGTTTATCAGCCCCAGCATTTT CASTLDGGVYQPQHF
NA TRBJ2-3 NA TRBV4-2 TGTGCCAGCAGCCAAGATCCGCAGGGAAAAGATACGCAGTATTTT CASSQDPQGKDTQYF
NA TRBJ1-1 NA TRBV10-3 TGTGCCATCAGTGAGTCGGCAGGGGTGACTGAAGCTTTCTTT CAISESAGVTEAFF
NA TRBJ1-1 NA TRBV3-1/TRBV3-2 TGTGCCAGCAGCCAAGGGACAGCCTCTAACACTGAAGCTTTCTTT CASSQGTASNTEAFF
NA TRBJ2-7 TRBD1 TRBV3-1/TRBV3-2 TGTGCCAGCAGCACAGGGGTCTACGAGCAGTACTTC CASSTGVYEQYF